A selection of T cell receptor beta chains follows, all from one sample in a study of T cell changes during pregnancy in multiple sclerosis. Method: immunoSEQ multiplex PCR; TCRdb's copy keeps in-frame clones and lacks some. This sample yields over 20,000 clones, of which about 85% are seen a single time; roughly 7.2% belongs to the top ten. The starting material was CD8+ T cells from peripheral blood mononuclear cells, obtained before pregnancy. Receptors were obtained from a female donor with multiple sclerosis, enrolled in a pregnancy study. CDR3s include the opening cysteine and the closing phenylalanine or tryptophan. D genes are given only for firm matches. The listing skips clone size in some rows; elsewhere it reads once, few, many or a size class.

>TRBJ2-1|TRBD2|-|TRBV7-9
TGTGCCAGCAGCTCCCAGCGGGAGGGCCTTAATGAGCAGTTCTTC
CASSSQREGLNEQFF
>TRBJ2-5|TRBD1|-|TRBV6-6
TGTGCCAGCTGGGACAGGGGGCATGAAGAGACCCAGTACTTC
CASWDRGHEETQYF
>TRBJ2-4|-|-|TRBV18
TGTGCCAGCTCACCATCTGAGATGCACGACATTCAGTACTTC
CASSPSEMHDIQYF
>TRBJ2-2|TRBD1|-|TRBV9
TGTGCCAGCAGCGCCGGACAGGGTACCACCGGGGAGCTGTTTTTT
CASSAGQGTTGELFF
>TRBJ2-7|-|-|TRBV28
TGTGCCAGCAGTTTAGGACAGTACCATTCGGGGGAGCAGTACTTC
CASSLGQYHSGEQYF
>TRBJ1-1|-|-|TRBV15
TGTGCCACCAGCAGAGATCGCGGGACTCTTAACACTGAAGCTTTCTTT
CATSRDRGTLNTEAFF
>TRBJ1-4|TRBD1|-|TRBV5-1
TGCGCCAGCAGCTTCCCCGACAGGGATCAAAGGGCAACTAATGAAAAACTGTTTTTT
CASSFPDRDQRATNEKLFF
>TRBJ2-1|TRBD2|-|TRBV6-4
TGTGCCAGCAGTGACTCGTCCGGGACTAGCAATGAGCAGTTCTTC
CASSDSSGTSNEQFF
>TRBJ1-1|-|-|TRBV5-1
TGCGCCAGCAGCTTGCTCGGTCTGAACACTGAAGCTTTCTTT
CASSLLGLNTEAFF
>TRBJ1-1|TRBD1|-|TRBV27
TGTGCCAGCAGTCCAGACAGGGAGTCAGCTTTCTTT
CASSPDRESAFF
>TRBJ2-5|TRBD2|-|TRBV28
TGTGCCAGCGTTATTAGCGGGAGGTTTCGAGAGACCCAGTACTTC
CASVISGRFRETQYF
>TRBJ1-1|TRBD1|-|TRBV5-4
TGTGCCAGCAGCTTGGGGACAGGGGCCAGCAGATCCACTGAAGCTTTCTTT
CASSLGTGASRSTEAFF
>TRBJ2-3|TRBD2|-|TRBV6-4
TGTGCCAGCAGCCGAGTGGCGGGAGCATCAGATACGCAGTATTTT
CASSRVAGASDTQYF
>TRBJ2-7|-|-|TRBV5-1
TGCGCCAGCAGCTCCTTGACCGGGGTCCACTACGAGCAGTACTTC
CASSSLTGVHYEQYF
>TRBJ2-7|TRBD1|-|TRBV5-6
TGTGCCAGCAGCTTGTTGACAGGGACCTACGAGCAGTACTTC
CASSLLTGTYEQYF
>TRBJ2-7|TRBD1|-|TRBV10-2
TGCGCCAGCAGTGAGTCCGATATCGGACAGGGTGGGTGGGAGCAGTACTTC
CASSESDIGQGGWEQYF
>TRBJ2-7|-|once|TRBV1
TGCACCAGCAGCCAAGATCGGGTAGCGGGAGGATACGAGCAGTACTTC
CTSSQDRVAGGYEQYF
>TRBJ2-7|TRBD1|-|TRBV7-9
TGTGCCAGCAGCTTAGCAGAGGGACAGGCTAGCTACGAGCAGTACTTC
CASSLAEGQASYEQYF
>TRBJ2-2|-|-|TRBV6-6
TGTGCCAGCGAGGGCGGTGGCGCGAACACCGGGGAGCTGTTTTTT
CASEGGGANTGELFF
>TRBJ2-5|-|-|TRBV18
TGTGCCAGCTCACCCCGGGGGACCCAAGAGACCCAGTACTTC
CASSPRGTQETQYF
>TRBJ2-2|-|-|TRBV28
TGTGCCAGCAGTTTAACCCCAGAAAACACCGGGGAGCTGTTTTTT
CASSLTPENTGELFF
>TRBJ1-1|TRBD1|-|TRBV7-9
TGTGCCAGCAGGGGGGGGTCAGGGGGCGATGACACTGAAGCTTTCTTT
CASRGGSGGDDTEAFF
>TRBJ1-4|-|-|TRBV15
TGTGCCACCAGCACCTTTCTACCCCAGGCATTTAATGAAAAACTGTTTTTT
CATSTFLPQAFNEKLFF
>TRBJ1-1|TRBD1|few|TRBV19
TGTGCCAGTAGTATAGTGGCAGGGGGCACTGAAGCTTTCTTT
CASSIVAGGTEAFF